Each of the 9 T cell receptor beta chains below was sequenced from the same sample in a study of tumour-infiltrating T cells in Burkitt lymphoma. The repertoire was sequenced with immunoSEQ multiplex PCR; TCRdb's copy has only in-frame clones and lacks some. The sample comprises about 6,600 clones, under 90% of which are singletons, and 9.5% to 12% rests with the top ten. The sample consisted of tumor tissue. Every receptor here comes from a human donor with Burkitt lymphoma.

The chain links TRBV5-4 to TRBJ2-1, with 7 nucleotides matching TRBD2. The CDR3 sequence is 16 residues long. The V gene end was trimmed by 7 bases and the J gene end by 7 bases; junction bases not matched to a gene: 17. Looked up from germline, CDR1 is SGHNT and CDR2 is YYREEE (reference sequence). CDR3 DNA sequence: TGTGCCAGCTACCAGGGAGGGACTTTAGGAGGGAATGAGCAGTTCTTC. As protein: CASYQGGTLGGNEQFF. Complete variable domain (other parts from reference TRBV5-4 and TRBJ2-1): ETGVTQSPTHLIKTRGQQVTLRCSSQSGHNTVSWYQQALGQGPQFIFQYYREEENGRGNFPPRFSGLQFPNYSSELNVNALELDDSALYLCASYQGGTLGGNEQFFGPGTRLTVL.

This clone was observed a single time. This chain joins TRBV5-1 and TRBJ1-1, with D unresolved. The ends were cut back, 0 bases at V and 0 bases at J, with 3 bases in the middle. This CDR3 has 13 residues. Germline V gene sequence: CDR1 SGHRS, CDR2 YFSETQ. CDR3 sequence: CASSLEVNTEAFF. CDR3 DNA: TGCGCCAGCAGCTTGGAGGTGAACACTGAAGCTTTCTTT.

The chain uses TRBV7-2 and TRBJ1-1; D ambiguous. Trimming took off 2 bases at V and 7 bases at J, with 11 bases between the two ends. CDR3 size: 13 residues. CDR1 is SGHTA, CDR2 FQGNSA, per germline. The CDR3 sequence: CASSLLYRGEAFF. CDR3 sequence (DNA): TGTGCCAGCAGCTTACTATATCGCGGTGAAGCTTTCTTT.

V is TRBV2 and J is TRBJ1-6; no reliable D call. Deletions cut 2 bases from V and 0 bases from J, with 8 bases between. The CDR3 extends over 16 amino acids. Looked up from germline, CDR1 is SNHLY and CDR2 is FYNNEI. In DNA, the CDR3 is TGTGCCAGCAGTGAACCGCAGAGCTCCTATAATTCACCCCTCCACTTT. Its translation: CASSEPQSSYNSPLHF.

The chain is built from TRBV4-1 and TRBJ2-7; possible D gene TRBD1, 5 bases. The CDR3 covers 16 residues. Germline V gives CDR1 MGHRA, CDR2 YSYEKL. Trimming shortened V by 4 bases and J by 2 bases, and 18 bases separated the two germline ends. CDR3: CASSPSPTGVTYEQYF. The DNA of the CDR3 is TGCGCCAGCAGCCCCAGCCCTACAGGCGTCACCTACGAGCAGTACTTC.

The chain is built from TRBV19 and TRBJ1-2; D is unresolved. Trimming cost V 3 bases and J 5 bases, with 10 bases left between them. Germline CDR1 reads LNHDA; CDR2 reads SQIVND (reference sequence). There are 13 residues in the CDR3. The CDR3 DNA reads TGTGCCAGTAGTATCGGCAGGATGTATGGCTACACCTTC. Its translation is CASSIGRMYGYTF.

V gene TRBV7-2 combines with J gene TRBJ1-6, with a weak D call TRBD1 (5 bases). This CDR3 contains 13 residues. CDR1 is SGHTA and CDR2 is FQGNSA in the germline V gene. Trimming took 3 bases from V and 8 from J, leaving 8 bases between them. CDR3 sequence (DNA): TGTGCCAGCAGCTTGACAGAACATTCACCCCTCCACTTT. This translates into CASSLTEHSPLHF.

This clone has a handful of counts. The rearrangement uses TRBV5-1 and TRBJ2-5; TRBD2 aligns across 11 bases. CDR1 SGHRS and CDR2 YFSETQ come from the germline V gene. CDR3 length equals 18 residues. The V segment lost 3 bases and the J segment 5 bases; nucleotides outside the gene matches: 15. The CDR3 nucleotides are TGCGCCAGCAGCTCCCGACAGGGCTCTAGCGGGAGGCGGGAGACCCAGTACTTC. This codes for CASSSRQGSSGRRETQYF.

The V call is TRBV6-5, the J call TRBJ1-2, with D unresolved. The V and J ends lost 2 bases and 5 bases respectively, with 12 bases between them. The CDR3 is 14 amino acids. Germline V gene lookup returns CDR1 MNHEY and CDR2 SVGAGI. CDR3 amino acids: CASSYGPLGYGYTF. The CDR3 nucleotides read TGTGCCAGCAGTTACGGACCGCTCGGGTATGGCTACACCTTC.